This is a list of T cell receptor beta chains from one sample in a study of blood T cell repertoires in COVID-19. Libraries were prepared by immunoSEQ multiplex PCR; TCRdb keeps only in-frame clonotypes and omits some of them. The sample shows 45,000 to 60,000 clones, 80% to 90% of them seen only once. Input material: peripheral blood. Receptors were obtained from a man aged 60 to 75 with acute or convalescent COVID-19. Each CDR3 is given without its conserved first and last residue. A D gene is named only where the DNA matches it firmly.

v_call,d_call,j_call,cdr3_aa
TRBV19,-,TRBJ1-1,ASSIAHRQTEAF
TRBV6-5,-,TRBJ1-4,ASSETGLWEKLF
TRBV30,-,TRBJ2-7,AWKRIFSGGGIYEQY
TRBV6-5,-,TRBJ1-6,ASKKGQPNNSPLH
TRBV7-9,-,TRBJ2-1,ASSLPTYNEQF
TRBV5-4,TRBD1,TRBJ2-6,ASSPKTGIFAGANVLT
TRBV4-1,TRBD1,TRBJ2-2,ASRNTGTGGSTGELF
TRBV20-1,-,TRBJ1-1,SASRQAEAF
TRBV4-2,-,TRBJ1-1,ASSPTPGSNTEAF
TRBV5-6,TRBD2,TRBJ2-5,ASTILAGDPETQY
TRBV9,TRBD1,TRBJ1-4,ASSSGTVSNEKLF
TRBV15,-,TRBJ1-4,ATSPEVNEKLF
TRBV6-5,TRBD1,TRBJ1-2,ASSYSPRGRIDGYT
TRBV6-1,TRBD1,TRBJ1-4,ASSESRMGKGAPNEKLF
TRBV28,-,TRBJ2-7,ASSRDIREQY
TRBV7-9,TRBD2,TRBJ2-3,ASSPRGGPGGTDTQY
TRBV7-3,-,TRBJ1-2,ASSHPGSGYT
TRBV29-1,-,TRBJ2-7,SVEDGEQY
TRBV5-1,-,TRBJ1-1,ASSLPGRGTNTEAF
TRBV2,-,TRBJ1-4,ASSEGRRSNEKLF
TRBV6-5,-,TRBJ2-1,ASSSLRDSWF
TRBV18,-,TRBJ2-5,ASSPRQQETQY
TRBV3-1/TRBV3-2,TRBD1,TRBJ1-1,ASSPRTGGMNTEAF
TRBV13,-,TRBJ1-4,ASSSNRQAHEKLF
TRBV27,-,TRBJ2-7,ASSLRQWTYEQY
TRBV5-1,TRBD1,TRBJ1-1,ASSLLPGGLSTEAF
TRBV5-1,-,TRBJ2-7,ASSRTASSYEQY
TRBV5-1,-,TRBJ1-5,ASSLDGDQPQH
TRBV7-8,-,TRBJ1-1,ASSSSRDTEAF